This T cell receptor beta chain was observed in a study of blood T cell repertoires in COVID-19. At the level of the study: Whether acute or convalescent, the COVID-19 samples came from the United States, Italy and Spain.

The V end lost 3 bases, the J end lost 1 base, and 7 bases lay between the germline ends. Germline CDR1 and CDR2: SGDLS and YYNGEE. This CDR3 spans 13 amino acids. Sequenced by immunoSEQ multiplex PCR; TCRdb stores in-frame clones only, minus some. The sample lists 40,000 to 50,000 clones; around 86% were seen once. Sequencing was performed on peripheral blood. This receptor was taken from a man between 35 and 55 years old with active COVID-19. The J gene is TRBJ1-1, the V gene TRBV9, with a weak D call TRBD1 (6 bases). CDR3 nucleotides: TGTGCCAGCAGCGGAGGGGGGAACACTGAAGCTTTCTTT. It translates to CASSGGGNTEAFF.